This T cell receptor beta chain was documented in a study of shared clonotypes between healthy human individuals (dated by TCRdb to about 2020). Background for the entire study: The cohort comprised a couple of women and a few men aged 18 to 49 years. Blood TCR repertoires of a handful of healthy adults were deeply sequenced to estimate repertoire size and the extent of clonotype sharing between individuals. Between about 0.9 and 10 billion PBMCs per donor were obtained by leukapheresis. For each donor, CD4 naive and CD4 memory were each given three plates, CD8 naive was given two plates, and CD8 memory was given one plate. To increase sequencing depth and limit assay-specific biases, TCR repertoire library preparation and sequencing were carried out by different laboratories using diverse techniques. What the authors observed across the whole study: Incomplete sequencing was indicated by rarefaction of sorted-subset datasets, despite the large sequencing depth. About 4.5% of naive CD4, 3.5% of naive CD8, approximately 2% of memory CD4, and 0.35% to 0.4% of memory CD8 clonotypes were shared across several donors. The genetic and exposure-history diversity represented was limited by the small number of donors. Sampling was limited to blood, and TCR repertoires in tissue likely differ from TCR repertoires in blood. Pairwise subsampling indicated that sequencing depth was expected to affect the degree of clonotype sharing among donors. Compared with non-shared clonotypes, clonotypes shared by all four sorted-subset donors had higher generation probabilities. Naive subsets generally had larger estimated clonotype richness than memory subsets did.

A note on this clone: The target of this receptor is not known. The record has no base qualities; no much larger clone is one base away.

The CDR3 runs 17 amino acids, cysteine and phenylalanine included. Kept here is only the CDR3 DNA, which spans 51 bases and is read in frame from base 1. Based on the germline V gene, the CDR1 and CDR2 sequences are KGHSH and LQKENI. V and J lose 5 bases and 0 bases, and a span of 19 bases separates them. Using the deep immunoSEQ assay, TCR CDR3 regions were amplified from genomic DNA by multiplex PCR. Extracted genomic DNA from each cell subset was spread evenly across all wells of several immunoSEQ 96-well plates, with each plate serving as a replicate. For sorted subsets, about 200 ng genomic DNA, equal to approximately 30,000 T cell genomes, was loaded into each replicate PCR. The purified libraries were quantified using a Qubit 3.0 fluorometer, sized with a Bioanalyzer 2100, and then quantified again using the KAPA Library Quantification kit. Each immunoSEQ 96-well plate was sequenced on its own single-read 150-cycle Illumina NextSeq 550 flow cell. For the original study's pipeline: Because the immunoSEQ output included only junctional sequences and no quality scores, the filtering could not be the same as the filtering used for full-length reads. To assign V/J genes and CDR3, sequences were annotated using PyIR, a Python wrapper for IgBLAST v1.9, with IMGT germline references. Any read was removed if the V/J assignment was weak (E-value above 1e-6), the CDR3 was missing, or the read contained stop codons, out-of-frame junctions, or ambiguous translated residues. V3J clonotypes were defined as sequences sharing the same inferred V gene, J gene, and CDR3 amino acid sequence. Percentage overlap between repertoires was computed as shared unique clonotypes divided by the size of the smaller repertoire. Richness of each repertoire was evaluated using RTK rarefaction, the Chao1 estimator, and Recon v2.1 estimates of unobserved clonotypes. Generation probabilities were computed with OLGA for all TCRbeta clonotypes obtained by the gDNA method from several donors. TCRdb holds this immuneACCESS table with in-frame rearrangements only. Some clones are missing; in checked studies, unresolved V genes explain under half, and the rest has no known cause. That table furnishes V, J and clone size, whereas the DNA furnished D and trimming. This sample lists about 1.5 million clones; around 98% were detected once. The ten largest clones take up roughly 0.45% of the sample.

The donors were healthy, HIV-negative adults with no recently reported acute infections or vaccinations. Every donor was a Caucasian adult residing in Nashville, Tennessee, USA. CD4+ T cells were enriched by magnetic negative selection; naive cells were then positively selected on CD45RA, and the negative fraction formed the memory subset. Blood was collected by leukapheresis, and PBMCs were isolated by Ficoll-Histopaque density gradient centrifugation and then cryopreserved in liquid nitrogen vapor phase. Analytical flow cytometry was used to check the purity and quantity of every magnetically sorted T cell population. Genomic DNA was isolated from every sorted fraction and measured by UV absorbance on a Nanodrop 2000c.

The receptor was isolated from a man under 40 in good health. Sequencing was done on a sample of naive CD4+ T cells sorted from blood. The cell subset or site label, as the study defines it: CD45RA+ positively selected. This chain is built from TRBV18 and TRBJ1-1; the D gene is unclear. The nucleotides are TGTGCCAGCTCAACCATCAGACAAGGCCGGATGAACACTGAAGCTTTCTTT. This codes for CASSTIRQGRMNTEAFF.